These 31 T cell receptor beta chains came from one sample sequenced in a study of T cells after posttransplantation cyclophosphamide. Assay: immunoSEQ multiplex PCR; the TCRdb copy retains only in-frame clones and omits some. The sample has under 50,000 clones, none seen only once. The material sequenced was PBMCs. The receptors stem from a man aged 35-49 years in good health, CMV-negative, and a related stem cell transplant donor.

This clone showed up many times. This chain uses TRBV5-4 with TRBJ2-1; 7 bases are a match to TRBD2. The V gene's germline CDR1 is SGHNT and CDR2 YYREEE (reference sequence). The trim removed 4 bases at V and 4 bases at J, leaving 8 bases unmatched. The CDR3 consists of 15 residues. CDR3 sequence (DNA): TGTGCCAGCAGCCACCGGGAGGCCAGGTACAATGAGCAGTTCTTC. Amino acids: CASSHREARYNEQFF.

This clone was seen ten or more times. The chain couples TRBV5-1 to TRBJ1-2, with 9 bases aligning to TRBD1. The CDR3 consists of 17 residues. The germline gives CDR1 SGHRS, CDR2 YFSETQ. With V trimmed by 1 base and J by 5 bases, 12 bases remained unmatched. CDR3 DNA: TGCGCCAGCAGCTTGACGGGACAGGGAATCGATCAGTATGGCTACACCTTC. Protein sequence: CASSLTGQGIDQYGYTF.

There are many counts of this clone. J is TRBJ2-2 and V is TRBV9; 7 bases are shared with TRBD2. CDR1 and CDR2 (germline): SGDLS, YYNGEE. The CDR3 sequence is 15 residues long. V lost 2 bases and J lost 5; bases outside the gene matches: 6. CDR3 coding DNA: TGTGCCAGCAGCGTTTCGGGAGGAATAACCGGGGAGCTGTTTTTT. Residues: CASSVSGGITGELFF.

This clone occurred many times. The chain recombines TRBV7-6 with TRBJ1-1, with 10 bases identical to TRBD1. This CDR3 is 18 amino acids long. With V trimmed by 5 bases and J by 0 bases, 12 bases remained unmatched. The germline CDR1 and CDR2 sequences are SGHVS and FNYEAQ. The CDR3 DNA reads as TGTGCCAGCAGCCCCTGGGGGGGGACAGGGGCTATGAACACTGAAGCTTTCTTT. It translates to CASSPWGGTGAMNTEAFF.

There are many counts of this clone. The V gene is TRBV5-4, the J gene TRBJ1-3; D not certain. Trimming took 0 bases from V and 2 from J, leaving 9 bases between them. Germline V gene data show CDR1 as SGHNT and CDR2 as YYREEE (reference sequence). CDR3 size: 15 residues. The chain's CDR3 is CASSLGSSTGNTIYF. DNA of the CDR3: TGTGCCAGCAGCTTGGGTAGCAGTACTGGAAACACCATATATTTT.

This clone was observed many times. The chain links TRBV7-9 to TRBJ1-3; a weak D match, TRBD1 (6 bases). CDR3 length: 15 residues. V was pared by 4 bases and J by 4 bases, with 14 bases between. Germline loops: CDR1 SEHNR, CDR2 FQNEAQ (reference sequence). The CDR3: CASSSQGREGNTIYF. Here the CDR3 DNA reads TGTGCCAGCAGCTCGCAGGGGAGAGAAGGAAACACCATATATTTT.

There are many counts of this clone. The V and J genes are TRBV27 and TRBJ2-7; tentative D call: TRBD2 (5 bases). The germline CDR1 and CDR2 sequences are MNHEY and SMNVEV (reference sequence). CDR3 length: 11 amino acids. Here the CDR3 reads CVCGPSHEQYF. The CDR3 DNA is TGTGTTTGTGGGCCTAGCCACGAGCAGTACTTC.

The chain's CDR3 is CASSYSKAGEQYF. CDR3 DNA sequence: TGTGCCAGCAGTTACTCGAAAGCAGGCGAGCAGTACTTC. The V call is TRBV6-6, the J call TRBJ2-5; D gene ambiguous. The DNA end is more similar to TRBJ2-7, so the J call may be wrong. The CDR3 spans 13 residues. Germline CDR1 and CDR2: MNHNY and SVGAGI (reference sequence).

This clone was detected ten times or more. The chain couples TRBV7-3 to TRBJ2-6; D is possibly TRBD1 (5 bases). This CDR3 region has 16 residues. Germline-derived CDR1 and CDR2 are SGHTA and FQGTGA. Trimming removed 2 bases from V and 4 bases from J, with 12 bases in between. The CDR3 DNA follows: TGTGCCAGCAGCTTACACAGGCAGGTCGGGGCCAACGTCCTGACTTTC. Protein product: CASSLHRQVGANVLTF.

This clone was observed many times. The rearrangement joins TRBV7-3 to TRBJ1-2, with D uncertain. V was trimmed by 0 bases and J by 8 bases, leaving 13 bases between them. The V gene's germline CDR1 is SGHTA and CDR2 FQGTGA. The length of the CDR3 is 14 residues. CDR3 amino acids: CASSLTAEARGYTF. The CDR3 nucleotides read TGTGCCAGCAGCTTAACCGCAGAGGCTCGGGGCTACACCTTC.

This clone has a count of ten or more. This chain uses TRBV19 with TRBJ2-7; 11 bases agree with TRBD2. From germline, CDR1 is LNHDA and CDR2 SQIVND (reference sequence). Unmatched junction bases numbered 0, after V lost 3 bases and J lost 2 bases. This CDR3 comprises 14 residues. The CDR3 bases are TGTGCCAGTAGTATGACTAGCGGGACCTACGAGCAGTACTTC. Amino acid sequence: CASSMTSGTYEQYF. The full variable domain, its missing parts supplied by reference TRBV19 and TRBJ2-7, is DGGITQSPKYLFRKEGQNVTLSCEQNLNHDAMYWYRQDPGQGLRLIYYSQIVNDFQKGDIAEGYSVSREKKESFPLTVTSAQKNPTAFYLCASSMTSGTYEQYFGPGTRLTVT.

At least ten counts were recorded for this clone. The chain employs TRBV7-2 and TRBJ1-1; D is undetermined. CDR1 SGHTA and CDR2 FQGNSA come from the germline V gene. The CDR3 is 14 residues long. Trimming pared 5 bases from V and 0 bases from J, leaving 10 bases between. The DNA for the CDR3 is TGTGCCAGCAGCCCGTTCACTATGAACACTGAAGCTTTCTTT. It specifies CASSPFTMNTEAFF.

This clone was observed many times. This chain uses TRBV5-4 with TRBJ2-1, with 10 bases aligning to TRBD1. The CDR3 is 15 amino acids. CDR1 is SGHNT and CDR2 is YYREEE in the germline V gene (reference sequence). Trimming cost V 5 bases and J 4 bases; bases outside gene matches: 6. CDR3 protein: CASSSDRGAYNEQFF. The CDR3 DNA reads as TGTGCCAGCAGTTCGGACAGGGGGGCGTACAATGAGCAGTTCTTC.

This clone came up many times. J is TRBJ2-1 and V is TRBV27; D may be TRBD2 (6 bases). Per germline, CDR1 MNHEY and CDR2 SMNVEV (reference sequence). Trimming removed 6 bases from V and 4 bases from J, with 16 bases in between. The CDR3 is made up of 15 amino acids. The chain's CDR3 is CASRHRDSIYNEQFF. Here the CDR3 DNA reads TGTGCCAGCAGACACCGGGACTCAATTTACAATGAGCAGTTCTTC.

This clone was detected many times. V is TRBV11-3 and J is TRBJ2-3; D remains unclear. V was clipped by 3 bases and J by 2 bases, with 3 bases between them. The CDR3 sequence is 12 residues long. CDR1 and CDR2 (germline): SGHNT, YENEEA. This chain's CDR3 is CASSFHTDTQYF. CDR3 bases: TGTGCCAGCAGCTTCCACACAGATACGCAGTATTTT. Combining the CDR3 with reference TRBV11-3 and TRBJ2-3 gives the whole variable domain EAGVVQSPRYKIIEKKQPVAFWCNPISGHNTLYWYLQNLGQGPELLIRYENEEAVDDSQLPKDRFSAERLKGVDSTLKIQPAELGDSAVYLCASSFHTDTQYFGPGTRLTVL.

This clone showed up many times. The V and J genes are TRBV7-2 and TRBJ2-1, with 9 bases fitting TRBD1. Germline CDR1 is SGHTA and CDR2 is FQGNSA. CDR3 length: 14 residues. Germline trimming cut 7 bases from V and 6 bases from J; bases unmatched to any gene: 7. CDR3 sequence (DNA): TGTGCCAGCAAGAGACAGGGGGTCGGCAATGAGCAGTTCTTC. This translates into CASKRQGVGNEQFF.

This clone was seen repeatedly, ten times or more. This chain links TRBV5-1 with TRBJ1-1; 7 bases agree with TRBD1. The CDR3 runs 14 residues. J was trimmed by 1 base and V by 4 bases; bases with no gene match: 4. CDR1 is SGHRS, CDR2 YFSETQ, per germline. The CDR3 DNA is TGCGCCAGCAGCGTGACAGGGACGAACACTGAAGCTTTCTTT. It translates to CASSVTGTNTEAFF.

This clone was counted many times. The DNA for the CDR3 is TGTGCCACCAGCGTTGACAGCCGGAACTACGAGCAGTACTTC. Its translation: CATSVDSRNYEQYF. The rearrangement joins TRBV15 to TRBJ2-7, with a weak D call TRBD1 (5 bases). Trimming took 5 bases from V and 3 from J, leaving 14 bases between them. The germline V gene has CDR1 LNHNV and CDR2 YYDKDF (reference sequence). This CDR3 contains 14 residues. The variable domain in full, completed from reference TRBV15 and TRBJ2-7, reads DAMVIQNPRYQVTQFGKPVTLSCSQTLNHNVMYWYQQKSSQAPKLLFHYYDKDFNNEADTPDNFQSRRPNTSFCFLDIRSPGLGDTAMYLCATSVDSRNYEQYFGPGTRLTVT.

This clone was found many times. The chain has TRBV4-2 and TRBJ2-3, with 8 nucleotides matching TRBD2. The CDR3 totals 20 residues. V lost 1 base and J lost 6; bases outside the gene matches: 21. The germline V gene has CDR1 LGHNA and CDR2 YNFKEQ. This CDR3 is CASSQATGGSWLDRVDTQYF. Written as DNA, the CDR3 is TGTGCCAGCAGCCAAGCCACGGGAGGGTCCTGGCTAGACCGAGTGGATACGCAGTATTTT.

At least ten counts were recorded for this clone. The chain has TRBV30 and TRBJ1-3, with 7 bases identical to TRBD1. Germline V CDR1 and CDR2: GTSNPN, SVGIG (reference sequence). J was trimmed by 0 bases and V by 3 bases; bases with no gene match: 2. The CDR3 consists of 14 residues. DNA of the CDR3: TGTGCCTGGAGACAGGGGTACTCTGGAAACACCATATATTTT. Encoded protein: CAWRQGYSGNTIYF.

This chain connects TRBV28 to TRBJ1-6, with no clear D. The germline gives CDR1 MDHEN, CDR2 SYDVKM. The CDR3 loop spans 17 amino acids. The V and J ends lost 3 bases and 8 bases respectively, with 20 bases between them. In DNA, the CDR3 is TGTGCCAGCAGTTTGCCCCTGTCAGCTTCTAGGCATTCACCCCTCCACTTT. This gives the protein CASSLPLSASRHSPLHF.

This clone has a count of ten or more. V is TRBV10-3 and J is TRBJ2-7, with 9 bases aligning to TRBD2. The CDR3 covers 15 residues. Germline V gene lookup returns CDR1 ENHRY and CDR2 SYGVKD. V shed 2 bases, J shed 3 bases, and the junction held 5 bases outside the gene matches. The CDR3, as DNA: TGTGCCATCAGTGAGGGTGATAGCGGGAGCTACGAGCAGTACTTC. Amino acid sequence: CAISEGDSGSYEQYF.

Many counts were recorded for this clone. J is TRBJ2-5 and V is TRBV11-3; TRBD2 matches 12 bases. This CDR3 spans 16 amino acids. With V trimmed by 3 bases and J by 1 base, 3 bases remained unmatched. Looked up from germline, CDR1 is SGHNT and CDR2 is YENEEA. The chain's CDR3 is CASSLGLAGAQETQYF. CDR3 in DNA: TGTGCCAGCAGCTTGGGACTAGCGGGTGCCCAAGAGACCCAGTACTTC.

This clone occurred many times. V usage is TRBV21-1 and J usage is TRBJ2-5; TRBD1, as called in the table, went unchecked against the DNA. TRBV21-1 is labeled a pseudogene. CDR3 length: 18 residues. The CDR3 nucleotides read TGTGCCAGCAACTTTGGCGGACAGGGGATTCGGGTGGCAGAGACCCAGTACTTC. It specifies CASNFGGQGIRVAETQYF.

This clone was counted at least ten times. The chain links TRBV18 to TRBJ2-7; TRBD1 matches 7 bases. Germline V gene lookup returns CDR1 KGHSH and CDR2 LQKENI. The CDR3 is 15 amino acids. V shed 2 bases, J shed 2 bases, and the junction held 6 bases outside the gene matches. The DNA for the CDR3 is TGTGCCAGCTCACCATCCGGACAGGTAACCTACGAGCAGTACTTC. Protein sequence: CASSPSGQVTYEQYF.

This clone was seen at least ten times. V gene TRBV19 combines with J gene TRBJ1-2, with 9 bases identical to TRBD1. The V gene's germline CDR1 is LNHDA and CDR2 SQIVND (reference sequence). The CDR3 is 13 amino acids. V trimming: 9 bases; J trimming: 5 bases; junction bases outside the gene matches: 7. The CDR3 DNA sequence: TGTGCCAGCACACAGGGGGCCCGTTATGGCTACACCTTC. It translates to CASTQGARYGYTF.

There are many counts of this clone. The rearrangement joins TRBV7-2 to TRBJ2-3; D is undetermined. Germline values: CDR1 SGHTA, CDR2 FQGNSA. The CDR3 is 11 amino acids. V shed 2 bases and J shed 5 bases, with 2 bases lying between them. The CDR3 DNA reads TGTGCCAGCAGCTTACAAGATACGCAGTATTTT. Encoded protein: CASSLQDTQYF.

The table lists this clone with many counts. The CDR3 protein is CASMEGLNTEAFF. The DNA for the CDR3 is TGTGCCAGCATGGAGGGGTTGAACACTGAAGCTTTCTTT. The rearrangement links TRBV28 to TRBJ1-1, with TRBD1 as a possible D gene (5 bases). The CDR3 is 13 amino acids. V was shortened by 7 bases and J by 0 bases, with 9 bases between the two germline ends. Germline lookup yields CDR1 MDHEN and CDR2 SYDVKM.

This clone was detected many times. DNA of the CDR3: TGTGCCAGCAGTGAACGTCGGGCAGGGGTTCGCAATGAGCAGTTCTTC. The encoded protein is CASSERRAGVRNEQFF. The gene calls are TRBV25-1 and TRBJ2-1, with a weak D call TRBD1 (6 bases). The CDR3 is made up of 16 amino acids. Germline CDR1 reads MGHDK; CDR2 reads SYGVNS. V dropped 2 bases and J dropped 6 bases, with 17 bases sitting between them.

At least ten counts were recorded for this clone. The V and J genes are TRBV2 and TRBJ1-5; 7 nucleotides match TRBD1. The V gene end was trimmed by 5 bases and the J gene end by 2 bases; junction bases not matched to a gene: 6. The CDR3 has 15 amino acids. Germline assignment: CDR1 SNHLY and CDR2 FYNNEI. The CDR3 reads CASSPADRGNQPQHF. The CDR3 DNA is TGTGCCAGCAGTCCCGCCGACAGGGGCAATCAGCCCCAGCATTTT.

This clone was seen ten or more times. V is TRBV11-2 and J is TRBJ1-4; 9 nucleotides align to TRBD1. The CDR3 totals 15 residues. Germline V gene lookup returns CDR1 SGHAT and CDR2 FQNNGV. The ends lost 6 bases at V and 8 bases at J; junction bases unmatched: 10. The CDR3 DNA sequence: TGTGCCAGCAGTTCACAGGGGGCGATAGGCGAAAAACTGTTTTTT. Residues: CASSSQGAIGEKLFF.